This entry is about one T cell receptor beta chain. These data belong to a study of blood T cell repertoires in COVID-19. Using immunoSEQ multiplex PCR, the repertoire was profiled, and TCRdb retains in-frame clones only, with some absent. The sample has roughly 300,000 clones, 75% to 95% seen once. Germline CDR1 is MNHEY and CDR2 is SVGAGI. This CDR3 spans 15 amino acids. V shed 5 bases, J shed 7 bases, and the junction held 12 bases outside the gene matches. The chain joins TRBV6-5 to TRBJ2-7; 9 bases align to TRBD1. The sample was PBMCs or T cells enriched from blood (not recorded which). The clonotype comes from a woman aged 25 to 45 who had recovered from COVID-19. This CDR3 is CASSTSGTGRTEQYF. The CDR3 DNA reads as TGTGCCAGCAGTACTTCCGGGACAGGGCGTACGGAGCAGTACTTC.